This T cell receptor beta chain was observed in a study of blood T cells in healthy people across ages. Combining a sample-barcoded 5' primer with a J-beta primer mix, a second PCR ran for 7 to 11 cycles. Each cDNA molecule was tagged by a template-switch adaptor that had 12 random nucleotides. TCRdb called the 5' RACE reads again in MiXCR, with one record for every CDR3 protein. The table has some 1,800,000 distinct CDR3 sequences, around 40% seen once; the top ten hold about 21%. The sample, around 9.9 milliliters of peripheral blood, was drawn from each donor. This clonotype was seen many times. CDR3 length: 16 amino acids. Trimming took 2 bases from V and 1 from J, leaving 14 bases between them. Germline CDR1 is SGHAT and CDR2 is FQDESV (reference sequence).

The TCR comes from a human donor in good health. The sample consisted of blood. This chain connects TRBV11-1 to TRBJ1-1; D remains unclear. The DNA of the CDR3 is TGTGCCAGCAGCTTACGAGGGCGCCCGCCGAACACTGAAGCTTTCTTT. It is translated as CASSLRGRPPNTEAFF.